The 8 T cell receptor beta chains listed next were all sequenced from one sample in a study of cytomegalovirus exposure and HLA in healthy donors. Sequencing used immunoSEQ multiplex PCR; TCRdb keeps in-frame clones, though not all of them. This table has about 350,000 clones, approximately 86% appearing once. The sequenced sample consisted of PBMCs. These receptors were taken from a woman aged 30 to 39 in good health and CMV-seropositive.

This chain connects TRBV6-6 to TRBJ1-1; D gene ambiguous. The germline CDR1 and CDR2 sequences are MNHNY and SVGAGI (reference sequence). This CDR3 is 12 amino acids long. Trimming pared 6 bases from V and 7 bases from J, leaving 12 bases between. This CDR3 reads CASSKLDLEAFF. CDR3 in DNA: TGTGCCAGCAGCAAACTAGACCTTGAAGCTTTCTTT.

This chain connects TRBV5-1 to TRBJ2-7; perhaps TRBD2 as D (5 bases). Germline values: CDR1 SGHRS, CDR2 YFSETQ. This CDR3 has 14 amino acids. V gave up 0 bases and J gave up 5 bases, with 12 bases separating them. In DNA form, the CDR3 reads TGCGCCAGCAGCTTGGATCCCGCTAGCAACGAGCAGTACTTC. This encodes CASSLDPASNEQYF.

The chain couples TRBV6-6 to TRBJ2-3; the D gene is possibly TRBD1 (6 bases). The germline gives CDR1 MNHNY, CDR2 SVGAGI (reference sequence). The CDR3 consists of 14 residues. Between the trimmed V and J ends, which lost 6 bases and 5 bases, there was a span of 15 bases. DNA of the CDR3: TGTGCCAGCAGCATACAGGGATGGGGAGATACGCAGTATTTT. This codes for CASSIQGWGDTQYF.

The J gene is TRBJ1-5, the V gene TRBV28; tentatively, D is TRBD1 (5 bases). Germline CDR1 and CDR2: MDHEN and SYDVKM. The CDR3 is made up of 17 amino acids. V gave up 1 base and J gave up 3 bases, with 16 bases separating them. CDR3 sequence (DNA): TGTGCCAGCAGTTTATACGGGACGGGAATGAACAATCAGCCCCAGCATTTT. Its protein is CASSLYGTGMNNQPQHF.

The rearrangement links TRBV4-3 to TRBJ2-2; D tentatively reads TRBD1 or TRBD2 (6 bases each). The CDR3 sequence is 16 residues long. Germline CDR1 reads LGHNA; CDR2 reads YSLEER. V was cut by 0 bases and J by 3 bases, with 11 bases left in between. The CDR3 is CASSQDEGGYTGELFF. In DNA form, the CDR3 reads TGCGCCAGCAGCCAAGATGAGGGGGGCTACACCGGGGAGCTGTTTTTT.

The V call is TRBV27, the J call TRBJ2-5, with 9 bases aligning to TRBD2. Trimming cost V 8 bases and J 1 base; bases outside gene matches: 20. The CDR3 is made up of 19 amino acids. The germline V gene encodes CDR1 MNHEY and CDR2 SMNVEV (reference sequence). CDR3 protein: CASGILRNPLAGIQETQYF. Here the CDR3 DNA reads TGTGCCAGCGGGATCCTCCGGAACCCCCTAGCGGGGATCCAAGAGACCCAGTACTTC.

The gene calls are TRBV11-1 and TRBJ2-7, with TRBD2 as a possible D gene (6 bases). CDR3 length: 16 amino acids. Per germline, CDR1 SGHAT and CDR2 FQDESV (reference sequence). V dropped 9 bases and J dropped 2 bases, with 23 bases sitting between them. The CDR3 DNA reads as TGTGCCAGTAAGGAGGGTACAGGCACCAATGCCTACGAGCAGTACTTC. As protein: CASKEGTGTNAYEQYF.

This chain uses TRBV27 with TRBJ2-3; a weak D match, TRBD2 (5 bases). CDR1 MNHEY and CDR2 SMNVEV come from the germline V gene (reference sequence). The CDR3 spans 14 residues. The V end was cut by 3 bases, the J end by 0 bases, with 7 bases between. The CDR3 loop is CASSFEGSTDTQYF. The DNA for the CDR3 is TGTGCCAGCAGTTTTGAGGGTAGCACAGATACGCAGTATTTT.